This TCR beta chain is drawn from a study of blood T cell repertoires in COVID-19. Study information: Samples of COVID-19 (acute and convalescent) were obtained from the United States, Italy and Spain. From T cells, B-cell-depleted T cells, or PBMCs came the material, which was cDNA or gDNA.

As handled by the study authors: The assay estimated nucleated cells by amplifying reference gene primers. Produced via immunoSEQ multiplex PCR; TCRdb's table is partial and in-frame only. V, J and clone size are taken as reported in that table, and D and trimming were inferred from the DNA itself. In the table there are about 330,000 clones, roughly 88% of which are singletons. The germline CDR1 and CDR2 sequences are ENHRY and SYGVKD. Trimming shortened V by 3 bases and J by 0 bases, and 8 bases separated the two germline ends. This CDR3 spans 14 amino acids. The receptor comes from a woman in her forties or fifties with acute or convalescent COVID-19. This chain connects TRBV10-3 to TRBJ1-1, with no clear D. Sequencing was done on a sample of peripheral blood. The CDR3 DNA sequence: TGTGCCATCAGTGATGGGCAGGTGAACACTGAAGCTTTCTTT. Translation gives CAISDGQVNTEAFF.